The rows below give T cell receptor beta chains drawn from one sample of a study of blood T cell repertoires in COVID-19. The data were produced by immunoSEQ multiplex PCR, yet TCRdb's version contains in-frame clones alone and is incomplete. The table lists 51,000 or so clones, around four fifths of them singletons, with around 6.6% in the top ten. The sequencing input was peripheral blood. These receptors were taken from a man between 65 and 80 years old with active COVID-19. Both conserved end residues are trimmed from each CDR3.

v_gene	j_gene	CDR3aa
TRBV5-4	TRBJ1-1	ASSLMGSRAEAF
TRBV11-2	TRBJ2-3	ASSYRDWGTDTQY
TRBV18	TRBJ2-6	ASSPRQGNEANVLT
TRBV6-2/TRBV6-3	TRBJ1-2	ASTPAGWGYT
TRBV4-3	TRBJ1-4	ASSPTGGARTNEKLF
TRBV11-3	TRBJ2-2	ASSLEGTSGAGELF
TRBV6-5	TRBJ2-3	ASSYTGGDTQY
TRBV5-1	TRBJ2-3	ASRPGQNTDTQY
TRBV7-3	TRBJ1-1	ASSQTGNTEAF
TRBV6-1	TRBJ2-2	ASSDPGQGAFGELF
TRBV2	TRBJ1-2	ASSLGQGFSGYT
TRBV4-3	TRBJ2-2	ASSRHLTGGPNTGELF
TRBV2	TRBJ2-5	ASSAPGQVSETQY
TRBV9	TRBJ1-3	ASSPQGAWGDTIY
TRBV27	TRBJ2-2	ASRWLGAGTGELF
TRBV19	TRBJ2-7	ASSRGRDKVHEQY